The rows below give T cell receptor beta chains drawn from one sample of a study of blood T cell repertoires in COVID-19. TCRdb keeps only in-frame clones here, not all; method: immunoSEQ multiplex PCR. Among 220,000 or so clones listed, roughly 89% were seen once. The sample was PBMCs or T cells enriched from blood (not recorded which). Every receptor here comes from a man younger than 45 who had been exposed to COVID-19. Each CDR3 is given with its conserved first and last residue. D genes are given only for firm matches. Size values are once, few and many counts, or a class for expanded clones, and some rows have none.

D: NA; size: NA; V: TRBV19; J: TRBJ1-4; DNA: TGTGCCAGTAGTATCGCCAGCGGTAATGAAAAACTGTTTTTT; CDR3: CASSIASGNEKLFF
D: NA; size: NA; V: TRBV9; J: TRBJ1-2; DNA: TGTGCCAGCAGCCCCGGTGGTAGGGGTCTCGGCGGCTACACCTTC; CDR3: CASSPGGRGLGGYTF
D: NA; size: NA; V: TRBV27; J: TRBJ2-2; DNA: TGTGCCAGCAGTTTATCGAGGACCGGGGAGCTGTTTTTT; CDR3: CASSLSRTGELFF
D: TRBD2; size: NA; V: TRBV10-3; J: TRBJ2-5; DNA: TGTGCCATCAGTGGACTAGCGGGGCGCCAAGAGACCCAGTACTTC; CDR3: CAISGLAGRQETQYF
D: TRBD1; size: NA; V: TRBV5-1; J: TRBJ2-7; DNA: TGCGCCAGCAGCTCCAGGACAGGGGGCATTTACGAGCAGTACTTC; CDR3: CASSSRTGGIYEQYF
D: TRBD2; size: NA; V: TRBV3-1/TRBV3-2; J: TRBJ2-2; DNA: TGTGCCAGCAGCCAAGCAGGACTAGCGGGGGGGAGTCCCGGGGAGCTGTTTTTT; CDR3: CASSQAGLAGGSPGELFF
D: TRBD1; size: few; V: TRBV6-2/TRBV6-3; J: TRBJ1-2; DNA: TGTGCCAGCAGTTCCCGGGACAGGTTCGGGGGCTACACCTTC; CDR3: CASSSRDRFGGYTF
D: TRBD1; size: NA; V: TRBV5-4; J: TRBJ1-2; DNA: TGTGCCAGCAGCATACCACAGGGGGCAAATGGCTACACCTTC; CDR3: CASSIPQGANGYTF
D: NA; size: NA; V: TRBV5-4; J: TRBJ2-1; DNA: TGTGCCAGCAGAGGACAGACTTACAATGAGCAGTTCTTC; CDR3: CASRGQTYNEQFF
D: NA; size: once; V: TRBV24-1; J: TRBJ2-7; DNA: TGTGCCACCAGTGATTTGAGAGCCTCCTTCGAGCAGTACTTC; CDR3: CATSDLRASFEQYF
D: TRBD1; size: NA; V: TRBV5-1; J: TRBJ2-7; DNA: TGCGCCAGCAGCACCCGACAGGGCCGACTCTCCGAGCAGTACTTC; CDR3: CASSTRQGRLSEQYF
D: TRBD1; size: NA; V: TRBV9; J: TRBJ1-1; DNA: TGTGCCAGCAGCGTCGGGACAGGTATGAACACTGAAGCTTTCTTT; CDR3: CASSVGTGMNTEAFF
D: TRBD2; size: NA; V: TRBV9; J: TRBJ2-7; DNA: TGTGCCAGCAGCACCTCCGGGGGGAAGGCAAACGAGCAGTACTTC; CDR3: CASSTSGGKANEQYF
D: TRBD1; size: NA; V: TRBV6-5; J: TRBJ2-2; DNA: TGTGCAGGCCGGACAGGGGTGGCCACCGGGGAGCTGTTTTTT; CDR3: CAGRTGVATGELFF
D: NA; size: few; V: TRBV7-9; J: TRBJ1-2; DNA: TGTGCCAGCAGTGGTGGGGGGGACTTCTATGGCTACACCTTC; CDR3: CASSGGGDFYGYTF
D: NA; size: NA; V: TRBV9; J: TRBJ2-1; DNA: TGTGCCAGCAGCGTAGACGGGGGAGCCCACAATGAGCAGTTCTTC; CDR3: CASSVDGGAHNEQFF
D: TRBD2; size: NA; V: TRBV5-4; J: TRBJ2-5; DNA: TGTGCCAGCAGCCCCAATAGCGGGGGGCAAGAGACCCAGTACTTC; CDR3: CASSPNSGGQETQYF
D: NA; size: NA; V: TRBV2; J: TRBJ2-3; DNA: TGTGCCAGCAGTGAATGGGCCACAGATACGCAGTATTTT; CDR3: CASSEWATDTQYF
D: NA; size: NA; V: TRBV19; J: TRBJ1-1; DNA: TGTGCCAGCAACTACGCGATGAACACTGAAGCTTTCTTT; CDR3: CASNYAMNTEAFF
D: TRBD1; size: NA; V: TRBV6-5; J: TRBJ1-2; DNA: TGTGCCAGCGTGGGACAGGGAGGCTATGGCTACACCTTC; CDR3: CASVGQGGYGYTF
D: NA; size: few; V: TRBV6-1; J: TRBJ1-2; DNA: TGTGCCAGCAGTGAAGCAGGAGGTGGCTACACCTTC; CDR3: CASSEAGGGYTF
D: TRBD2; size: NA; V: TRBV27; J: TRBJ2-7; DNA: TGTGCCAGCAGTTTAACTAGCGGGGTAAAAAAAGGGGAGCAGTACTTC; CDR3: CASSLTSGVKKGEQYF
D: TRBD1; size: NA; V: TRBV19; J: TRBJ1-1; DNA: TGTGCCAGCGAACCGGGACAGGGTCGGAACACTGAAGCTTTCTTT; CDR3: CASEPGQGRNTEAFF
D: NA; size: NA; V: TRBV19; J: TRBJ1-2; DNA: TGTGCCAGTAGTTCCCATAGGGGGACGGTTAACTATGGCTACACCTTC; CDR3: CASSSHRGTVNYGYTF
D: TRBD1; size: once; V: TRBV6-4; J: TRBJ2-7; DNA: TGTGCCGGGGACAGGGATTCCTACGAGCAGTACTTC; CDR3: CAGDRDSYEQYF
D: NA; size: NA; V: TRBV5-3; J: TRBJ1-5; DNA: TGTGCCAGAAGCTCAAGCAGAGGGTTTAGCAATCAGCCCCAGCATTTT; CDR3: CARSSSRGFSNQPQHF
D: NA; size: NA; V: TRBV3-1/TRBV3-2; J: TRBJ2-1; DNA: TGTGCCAGCAGCCAAGGGACTACCAATGAGCAGTTCTTC; CDR3: CASSQGTTNEQFF
D: TRBD1; size: NA; V: TRBV3-1/TRBV3-2; J: TRBJ1-3; DNA: TGTGCCAGCCGACCGGGACAGGGGAACCCTGGAAACACCATATATTTT; CDR3: CASRPGQGNPGNTIYF
D: NA; size: NA; V: TRBV4-1; J: TRBJ1-2; DNA: TGCGCCAGCAGCCACTTGACAGATTTTTCATATGGCTACACCTTC; CDR3: CASSHLTDFSYGYTF
D: TRBD1; size: NA; V: TRBV4-2; J: TRBJ2-7; DNA: TGTGCCAGCAGCCAAGAGGGGACAGACAGCTCCTACGAGCAGTACTTC; CDR3: CASSQEGTDSSYEQYF
D: TRBD1; size: NA; V: TRBV19; J: TRBJ1-1; DNA: TGTGCCAGTATCAGACAGGGTGGCACTGAAGCTTTCTTT; CDR3: CASIRQGGTEAFF
D: NA; size: once; V: TRBV6-5; J: TRBJ1-6; DNA: TGTGCCAGCAGTTATGGGGGCTCACCCCTCCACTTT; CDR3: CASSYGGSPLHF
D: TRBD2; size: NA; V: TRBV19; J: TRBJ2-7; DNA: TGTGCCAGTAGTATAGGCGGGAGCTCCTACGAGCAGTACTTC; CDR3: CASSIGGSSYEQYF
D: NA; size: medium-sized; V: TRBV5-8; J: TRBJ2-1; DNA: TGTGCCAGGGAAGCGGGCCAGGGAGTTATGAATGAGCAGTTCTTC; CDR3: CAREAGQGVMNEQFF
D: NA; size: NA; V: TRBV19; J: TRBJ1-5; DNA: TGTGCCAGTAGTTCACAGGGTAACCAGCCCCAGCATTTT; CDR3: CASSSQGNQPQHF
D: TRBD2; size: NA; V: TRBV4-1; J: TRBJ2-7; DNA: TGCGCCAGCAGCCAAGTGAGGACTAGCGGCTACGAGCAGTACTTC; CDR3: CASSQVRTSGYEQYF
D: NA; size: NA; V: TRBV5-1; J: TRBJ2-5; DNA: TGCGCCAGCAGCTTGTTTGACAGCCCTGACCAAGAGACCCAGTACTTC; CDR3: CASSLFDSPDQETQYF
D: NA; size: NA; V: TRBV9; J: TRBJ1-2; DNA: TGTGCCAGCAGCGGCGGAGGTTGGGAGACTAACTATGGCTACACCTTC; CDR3: CASSGGGWETNYGYTF
D: TRBD2; size: NA; V: TRBV4-2; J: TRBJ2-5; DNA: TGTGCCAGCAGCCAAGTTCAGCGGGGGGATCTCGAGACCCAGTACTTC; CDR3: CASSQVQRGDLETQYF
D: NA; size: NA; V: TRBV5-1; J: TRBJ1-1; DNA: TGCGCCAGCAGCCTGGGTGGGGTAGGGGACACTGAAGCTTTCTTT; CDR3: CASSLGGVGDTEAFF
D: TRBD1; size: NA; V: TRBV19; J: TRBJ1-1; DNA: TGTGCCAGTAGGGACAGGACCCGGAGGACTGAAGCTTTCTTT; CDR3: CASRDRTRRTEAFF
D: NA; size: NA; V: TRBV9; J: TRBJ2-1; DNA: TGTGCCAGCAGCGTAGGTACTACCAAAGCCTACAATGAGCAGTTCTTC; CDR3: CASSVGTTKAYNEQFF
D: TRBD1; size: NA; V: TRBV2; J: TRBJ2-5; DNA: TGTGCCGGACAGGGACTCTTCCAAGAGACCCAGTACTTC; CDR3: CAGQGLFQETQYF
D: TRBD1; size: NA; V: TRBV11-2; J: TRBJ1-6; DNA: TGTGCCAGCAGCTTCGGACAGGATCGAACCCTCCACTTT; CDR3: CASSFGQDRTLHF
D: TRBD2; size: NA; V: TRBV13; J: TRBJ2-3; DNA: TGTGCCAGCAGCTTCGGGACTAGGAAGGATACGCAGTATTTT; CDR3: CASSFGTRKDTQYF
D: NA; size: NA; V: TRBV5-5; J: TRBJ1-4; DNA: TGTGCCAGCAGCTTGGCCTTGGCAGGAGAAAAACTGTTTTTT; CDR3: CASSLALAGEKLFF
D: TRBD1; size: once; V: TRBV18; J: TRBJ2-5; DNA: TGTGCCAGCTCCCCCGGGACAGGGGTGGAGACCCAGTACTTC; CDR3: CASSPGTGVETQYF
D: TRBD2; size: NA; V: TRBV5-5; J: TRBJ2-5; DNA: TGTGCCAGCAGCTTGGCCGTTCGGGTTACTAGCGGGGGGGTGCTAGAGACCCAGTACTTC; CDR3: CASSLAVRVTSGGVLETQYF
D: TRBD1; size: NA; V: TRBV4-3; J: TRBJ1-6; DNA: TGCGCCAGCAGCCAGGGACAGGGCCTGAATTCACCCCTCCACTTT; CDR3: CASSQGQGLNSPLHF